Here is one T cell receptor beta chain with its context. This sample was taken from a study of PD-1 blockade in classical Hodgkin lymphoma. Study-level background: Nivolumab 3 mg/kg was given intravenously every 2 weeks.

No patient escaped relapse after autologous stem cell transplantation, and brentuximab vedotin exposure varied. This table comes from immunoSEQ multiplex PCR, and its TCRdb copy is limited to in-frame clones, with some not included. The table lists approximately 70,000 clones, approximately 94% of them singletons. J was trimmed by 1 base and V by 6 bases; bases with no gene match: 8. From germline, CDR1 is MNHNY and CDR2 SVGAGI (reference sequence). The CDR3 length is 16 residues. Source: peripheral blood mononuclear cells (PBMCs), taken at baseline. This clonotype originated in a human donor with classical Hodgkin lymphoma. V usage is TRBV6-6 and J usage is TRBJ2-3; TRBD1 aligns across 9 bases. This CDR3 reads CASRQQGAKGTDTQYF. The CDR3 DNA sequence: TGTGCCAGCAGACAACAGGGGGCTAAGGGCACAGATACGCAGTATTTT.